These 3 T cell receptor beta chains were sequenced from one sample in a study of T cells in Graves' hyperthyroidism and ophthalmopathy. Using RNA transcripts as the source, TCR beta CDR3 regions were amplified. TCR CDR3 regions were first amplified by RT-PCR with HTBI primers. TCRdb passed the multiplex PCR reads through MiXCR, listing each CDR3 protein once. This sample has some 370,000 distinct CDR3 sequences, with around an eighth found just once. Sequenced: blood. All receptors derive from a man aged 50-59 years with Graves' ophthalmopathy.

This clonotype was seen only once. The genes are TRBV20-1 and TRBJ2-5; D possibly corresponds to TRBD1 (6 bases). The V end lost 5 bases, the J end lost 1 base, and 8 bases lay between the germline ends. Per the germline V gene, CDR1 is DFQATT and CDR2 is SNEGSKA (reference sequence). This CDR3 comprises 12 residues. CDR3 loop: CSALTGQETQYF. The CDR3 nucleotides read TGCAGTGCTTTGACAGGCCAAGAGACCCAGTACTTC.

This clonotype has a count of ten or more. The chain combines TRBV2 with TRBJ1-5; the D is unclear. The ends were cut back, 6 bases at V and 0 bases at J, with 3 bases in the middle. The CDR3 has 12 residues. The germline V gene has CDR1 SNHLY and CDR2 FYNNEI. The CDR3 coding sequence is TGTGCCAGCAGCGGTAGCAATCAGCCCCAGCATTTT. Its protein product is CASSGSNQPQHF.

The CDR3 coding sequence is TGTGCCAGCAGCCTGGGACTCACAAACTACGAGCAGTACTTC. The encoded protein is CASSLGLTNYEQYF. This chain links TRBV9 with TRBJ2-7; D possibly corresponds to TRBD2 (6 bases). The V gene's germline CDR1 is SGDLS and CDR2 YYNGEE. This CDR3 comprises 14 residues. Deletions cut 4 bases from V and 3 bases from J, with 14 bases between.